These 24 T cell receptor beta chains were all obtained from the same sample, sequenced in a study of blood T cell repertoires in COVID-19. Some clones are missing from TCRdb's copy, which holds only in-frame ones; the method was immunoSEQ multiplex PCR. The table includes around 310,000 clones, 90% detected once. Sequencing was performed on peripheral blood. These receptors came from a woman aged 40 to 55 with COVID-19, enrolled during active disease.

The gene calls are TRBV24-1 and TRBJ1-2, with 7 positions matching TRBD1. This CDR3 spans 16 amino acids. Looked up from germline, CDR1 is KGHDR and CDR2 is SFDVKD. Trimming cost V 3 bases and J 7 bases; bases outside gene matches: 13. The CDR3 nucleotides are TGTGCCACCAGTGATCCGGGGACAGCCCCACGAAGTGGCTACACCTTC. Translating gives CATSDPGTAPRSGYTF.

The chain employs TRBV9 and TRBJ2-2, with a possible D match to TRBD1 (6 bases). The germline gives CDR1 SGDLS, CDR2 YYNGEE. The V end lost 0 bases, the J end lost 1 base, and 13 bases lay between the germline ends. There are 17 residues in the CDR3. The CDR3 nucleotides are TGTGCCAGCAGCGTAGAAGTTTGGGGACAGAACACCGGGGAGCTGTTTTTT. It translates to CASSVEVWGQNTGELFF.

The rearrangement uses TRBV7-3 and TRBJ1-2, with 8 bases that match TRBD1. V was pared by 4 bases and J by 4 bases, with 8 bases of the junction left unmatched. Germline CDR1 and CDR2: SGHTA and FQGTGA. This CDR3 has 15 amino acids. CDR3 loop: CASSYGQGTGYGYTF. CDR3 bases: TGTGCCAGCAGCTACGGACAGGGCACGGGCTATGGCTACACCTTC.

DNA of the CDR3: TGTGCCAGCAGCATCCGACTAGCGGGTACAGATACGCAGTATTTT. Translating gives CASSIRLAGTDTQYF. The chain couples TRBV9 to TRBJ2-3; 10 positions agree with TRBD2. Germline CDR1 reads SGDLS; CDR2 reads YYNGEE. J lost 3 bases, V lost 4 bases, and 5 bases had no gene match. The CDR3 extends over 15 amino acids.

This chain links TRBV2 with TRBJ2-2, with D unclear. The germline V gene encodes CDR1 SNHLY and CDR2 FYNNEI. The CDR3 length is 13 residues. The ends were cut back, 7 bases at V and 8 bases at J, with 14 bases in the middle. Written as DNA, the CDR3 is TGTGCCAGCACCCGTGTATCAGCGGGGGAGCTGTTTTTT. Its protein is CASTRVSAGELFF.

This chain joins TRBV12-3 or TRBV12-4 and TRBJ1-1; no reliable D call. There are 12 residues in the CDR3. Deletions cut 9 bases from V and 1 base from J, with 9 bases between. CDR3 DNA sequence: TGTGCCAGTATACAGAGGAACACTGAAGCTTTCTTT. It is translated as CASIQRNTEAFF.

The chain has TRBV5-6 and TRBJ2-7, with 8 bases aligning to TRBD1. The J segment lost 0 bases and the V segment lost 4 bases, leaving 12 bases of the junction unmatched. The CDR3 has 17 amino acids. Germline CDR1 and CDR2: SGHDT and YYEEEE. CDR3 loop: CASSTFRTGQSSYEQYF. CDR3 DNA sequence: TGTGCCAGCAGCACCTTTAGGACAGGGCAAAGCTCCTACGAGCAGTACTTC.

This clone is a singleton in its sample. This chain links TRBV7-3 with TRBJ2-2; 8 bases align to TRBD1. The CDR3 consists of 15 residues. With 2 bases clipped from V and 8 bases from J, the junction kept 7 bases outside the gene matches. CDR1 SGHTA and CDR2 FQGTGA come from the germline V gene. In DNA form, the CDR3 reads TGTGCCAGCAGCTTAGCGACAGGGGTGATAGGGGAGCTGTTTTTT. Amino acids: CASSLATGVIGELFF.

This chain uses TRBV10-3 with TRBJ2-2, with unresolved D. The germline V and J ends were trimmed by 6 bases and 0 bases, with 11 bases remaining between them. This CDR3 contains 15 residues. From germline, CDR1 is ENHRY and CDR2 SYGVKD. CDR3 amino acids: CAISPSGSNTGELFF. The CDR3 nucleotides are TGTGCCATCAGCCCCTCAGGTTCGAACACCGGGGAGCTGTTTTTT.

Only one count was recorded for this clone. V is TRBV9 and J is TRBJ1-6; tentatively, D is TRBD1 (6 bases). CDR1 is SGDLS, CDR2 YYNGEE, per germline. V was pared by 1 base and J by 10 bases, with 15 bases between. The CDR3 loop spans 15 amino acids. DNA for the CDR3: TGTGCCAGCAGCGTAACCGCAGGGGTGGCCTCACCCCTCCACTTT. This sequence encodes CASSVTAGVASPLHF.

This clone was detected a few times. The CDR3 sequence: CASSLAGTSGNNEQFF. The CDR3 DNA is TGTGCCAGCAGCTTGGCGGGGACTAGCGGCAACAATGAGCAGTTCTTC. The chain links TRBV5-8 to TRBJ2-1; 11 bases fit TRBD2. CDR1 is SGHTS, CDR2 YDEGEE, per germline. With V trimmed by 0 bases and J by 5 bases, 4 bases remained unmatched. There are 16 residues in the CDR3.

V is TRBV30 and J is TRBJ2-7, with TRBD1 identical over 8 bases. The CDR3 spans 15 residues. J lost 5 bases, V lost 0 bases, and 9 bases had no gene match. Germline lookup yields CDR1 GTSNPN and CDR2 SVGIG (reference sequence). DNA of the CDR3: TGTGCCTGGAGTGTGGGGGACAGGCCCTCGAACGAGCAGTACTTC. It yields the protein CAWSVGDRPSNEQYF. The full variable domain, rest sourced from reference TRBV30 and TRBJ2-7, is SQTIHQWPATLVQPVGSPLSLECTVEGTSNPNLYWYRQAAGRGLQLLFYSVGIGQISSEVPQNLSASRPQDRQFILSSKKLLLSDSGFYLCAWSVGDRPSNEQYFGPGTRLTVT.

The chain is built from TRBV7-3 and TRBJ1-2; weak D call: TRBD1 (6 bases). The ends were cut back, 8 bases at V and 0 bases at J, with 10 bases in the middle. The CDR3 is 13 amino acids. The germline CDR1 and CDR2 sequences are SGHTA and FQGTGA. The CDR3 here is CASLTGTNYGYTF. CDR3 nucleotides: TGTGCCAGCCTTACAGGGACTAACTATGGCTACACCTTC.

The chain links TRBV20-1 to TRBJ2-3, with a possible D match to TRBD2 (6 bases). The germline V gene has CDR1 DFQATT and CDR2 SNEGSKA (reference sequence). V lost 3 bases and J lost 0, with 13 bases in between. This CDR3 spans 15 amino acids. The CDR3 is CSASFAGTSTDTQYF. The CDR3 DNA reads as TGCAGTGCTAGTTTCGCGGGGACTAGCACAGATACGCAGTATTTT.

The genes are TRBV28 and TRBJ2-7; TRBD1 matches 8 bases. The ends lost 9 bases at V and 1 base at J; junction bases unmatched: 2. This CDR3 comprises 12 residues. The V gene's germline CDR1 is MDHEN and CDR2 SYDVKM. The CDR3 DNA is TGTGCCAGTCGGACAGGGTCCTACGAGCAGTACTTC. This gives the protein CASRTGSYEQYF.

The rearrangement links TRBV9 to TRBJ1-1; unclear D gene. V was pared by 7 bases and J by 2 bases, with 15 bases between. Germline V gene lookup returns CDR1 SGDLS and CDR2 YYNGEE. CDR3 size: 14 residues. CDR3 nucleotides: TGTGCCAGCGCCCCCGGCAGGCCCAACACTGAAGCTTTCTTT. Translation gives CASAPGRPNTEAFF.

This clone came up once. This chain joins TRBV18 and TRBJ2-2; 7 bases agree with TRBD1. This CDR3 has 16 residues. Trimming took 3 bases from V and 0 from J; bases not matched to a gene: 4. Germline V gene sequence: CDR1 KGHSH, CDR2 LQKENI. CDR3 protein: CASSPGQTSNTGELFF. DNA of the CDR3: TGTGCCAGCTCACCGGGACAGACCTCGAACACCGGGGAGCTGTTTTTT.

The gene calls are TRBV7-8 and TRBJ2-1; D possibly corresponds to TRBD2 (6 bases). CDR1 is SGHVS, CDR2 FQNEAQ, per germline. Between the trimmed V and J ends, which lost 1 base and 6 bases, there was a span of 16 bases. The CDR3 length is 16 residues. The CDR3 protein is CASSLEVGGAGNEQFF. CDR3 DNA sequence: TGTGCCAGCAGCTTAGAGGTCGGGGGAGCTGGCAATGAGCAGTTCTTC.

V gene TRBV28 combines with J gene TRBJ1-6; D remains ambiguous. V was trimmed by 7 bases and J by 10 bases, leaving 23 bases between them. Germline V lookup: CDR1 MDHEN, CDR2 SYDVKM. The CDR3 consists of 16 residues. The CDR3 sequence is CASTTPNVGSWSPLHF. The DNA of the CDR3 is TGTGCCAGCACTACTCCCAACGTGGGCAGCTGGTCACCCCTCCACTTT.

The J gene is TRBJ2-3, the V gene TRBV2, with a possible D match to TRBD1 (6 bases). This CDR3 is built from 17 residues. CDR1 SNHLY and CDR2 FYNNEI come from the germline V gene. The V and J ends lost 5 bases and 1 base respectively, with 19 bases between them. CDR3 amino acids: CASSRWYTGRGTDTQYF. CDR3 coding DNA: TGTGCCAGCAGTAGATGGTACACAGGGCGAGGCACAGATACGCAGTATTTT. Looking up the rest from reference TRBV2 and TRBJ2-3 gives the full variable domain: EPEVTQTPSHQVTQMGQEVILRCVPISNHLYFYWYRQILGQKVEFLVSFYNNEISEKSEIFDDQFSVERPDGSNFTLKIRSTKLEDSAMYFCASSRWYTGRGTDTQYFGPGTRLTVL.

The V gene is TRBV5-8, the J gene TRBJ2-1; D possibly corresponds to TRBD2 (7 bases). The CDR3 runs 17 residues. V was trimmed by 8 bases and J by 1 base, leaving 22 bases between them. Germline assignment: CDR1 SGHTS and CDR2 YDEGEE. CDR3 loop: CASLSGGGLSSYNEQFF. The CDR3 nucleotides read TGTGCCAGTCTGAGCGGCGGGGGCCTATCATCCTACAATGAGCAGTTCTTC.

J is TRBJ1-4 and V is TRBV2; 11 bases line up with TRBD1. Unmatched junction bases numbered 6, after V lost 4 bases and J lost 8 bases. From germline, CDR1 is SNHLY and CDR2 FYNNEI. The CDR3 consists of 15 residues. For the CDR3, the DNA is TGTGCCAGCAGTGGGACAGGGGGCGCTCAGGAAAAACTGTTTTTT. Translating it yields CASSGTGGAQEKLFF.

The rearrangement links TRBV5-5 to TRBJ1-5; possibly TRBD1 for D (5 bases). This CDR3 is built from 15 residues. Per the germline V gene, CDR1 is SGHKS and CDR2 is YYEKEE (reference sequence). V was trimmed by 0 bases and J by 6 bases, leaving 13 bases between them. The CDR3 loop is CASSLDAGPAQPQHF. CDR3 nucleotides: TGTGCCAGCAGCTTGGATGCGGGGCCGGCTCAGCCCCAGCATTTT.

The chain couples TRBV29-1 to TRBJ2-1; perhaps TRBD2 as D (7 bases). Germline values: CDR1 SQVTM, CDR2 ANQGSEA. Between the trimmed V and J ends, which lost 6 bases and 3 bases, there was a span of 12 bases. CDR3 length: 13 residues. In DNA, the CDR3 is TGCAGCGTAGGGGGGGCAAACTACAATGAGCAGTTCTTC. It specifies CSVGGANYNEQFF.